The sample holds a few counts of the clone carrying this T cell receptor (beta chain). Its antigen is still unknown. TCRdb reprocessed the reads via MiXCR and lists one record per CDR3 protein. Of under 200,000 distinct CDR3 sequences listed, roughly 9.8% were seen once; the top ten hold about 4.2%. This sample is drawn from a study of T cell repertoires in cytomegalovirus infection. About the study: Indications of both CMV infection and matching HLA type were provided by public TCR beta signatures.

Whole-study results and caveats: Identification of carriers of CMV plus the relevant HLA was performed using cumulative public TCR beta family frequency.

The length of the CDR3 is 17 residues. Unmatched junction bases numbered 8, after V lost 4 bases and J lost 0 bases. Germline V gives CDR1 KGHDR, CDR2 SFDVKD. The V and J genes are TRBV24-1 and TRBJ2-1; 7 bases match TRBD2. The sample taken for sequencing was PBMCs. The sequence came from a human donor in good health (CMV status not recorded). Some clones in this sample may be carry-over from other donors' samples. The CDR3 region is CATSERTRRSSYNEQFF. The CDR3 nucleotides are TGTGCCACCAGTGAACGGACTAGACGGAGCTCCTACAATGAGCAGTTCTTC.